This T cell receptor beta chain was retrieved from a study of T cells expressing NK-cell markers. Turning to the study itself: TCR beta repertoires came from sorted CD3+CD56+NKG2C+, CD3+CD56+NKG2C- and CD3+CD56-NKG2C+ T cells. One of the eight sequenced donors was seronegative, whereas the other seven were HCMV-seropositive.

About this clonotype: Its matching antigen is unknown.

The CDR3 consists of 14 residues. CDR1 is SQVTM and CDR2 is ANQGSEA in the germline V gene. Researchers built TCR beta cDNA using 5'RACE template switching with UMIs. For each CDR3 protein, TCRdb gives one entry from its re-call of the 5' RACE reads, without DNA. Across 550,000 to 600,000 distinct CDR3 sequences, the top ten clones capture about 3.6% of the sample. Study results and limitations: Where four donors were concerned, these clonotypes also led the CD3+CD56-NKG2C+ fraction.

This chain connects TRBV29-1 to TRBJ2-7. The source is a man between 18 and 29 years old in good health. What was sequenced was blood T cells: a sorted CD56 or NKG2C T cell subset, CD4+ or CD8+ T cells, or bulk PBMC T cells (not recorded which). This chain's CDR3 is CSVGEVGGSYEQYF.